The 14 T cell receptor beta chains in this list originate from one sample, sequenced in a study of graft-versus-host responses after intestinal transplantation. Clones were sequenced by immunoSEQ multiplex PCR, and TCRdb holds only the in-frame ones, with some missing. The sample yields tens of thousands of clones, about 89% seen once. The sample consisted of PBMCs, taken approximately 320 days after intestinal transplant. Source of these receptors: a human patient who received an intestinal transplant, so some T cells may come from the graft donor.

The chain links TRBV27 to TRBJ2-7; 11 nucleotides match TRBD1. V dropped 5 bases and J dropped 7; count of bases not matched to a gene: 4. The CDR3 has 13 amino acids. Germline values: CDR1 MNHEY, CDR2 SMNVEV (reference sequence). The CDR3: CASSLDRGREQYF. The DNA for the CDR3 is TGTGCCAGCAGTCTGGACAGGGGGCGAGAGCAGTACTTC.

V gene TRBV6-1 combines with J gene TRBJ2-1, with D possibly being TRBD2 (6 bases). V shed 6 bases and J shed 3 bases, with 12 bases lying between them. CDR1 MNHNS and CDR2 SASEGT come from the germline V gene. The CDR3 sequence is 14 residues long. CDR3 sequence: CASSFTGGYNEQFF. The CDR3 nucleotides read TGTGCCAGCAGCTTCACCGGGGGCTACAATGAGCAGTTCTTC.

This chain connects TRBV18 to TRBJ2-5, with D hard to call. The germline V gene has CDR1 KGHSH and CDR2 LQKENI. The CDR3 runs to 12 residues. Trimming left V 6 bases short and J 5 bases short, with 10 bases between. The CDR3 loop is CASSPIGETQYF. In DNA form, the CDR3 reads TGTGCCAGCTCTCCAATTGGGGAGACCCAGTACTTC.

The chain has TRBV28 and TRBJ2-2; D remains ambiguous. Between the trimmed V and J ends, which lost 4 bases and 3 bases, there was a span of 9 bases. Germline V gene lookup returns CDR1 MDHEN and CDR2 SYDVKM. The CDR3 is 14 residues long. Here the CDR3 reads CASSSPSDTGELFF. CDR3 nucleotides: TGTGCCAGCAGTTCCCCCAGCGACACCGGGGAGCTGTTTTTT.

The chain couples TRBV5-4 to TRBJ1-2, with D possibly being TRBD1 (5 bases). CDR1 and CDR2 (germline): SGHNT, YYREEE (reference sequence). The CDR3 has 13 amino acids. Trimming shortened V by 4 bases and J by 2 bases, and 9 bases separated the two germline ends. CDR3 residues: CASSPDRNYGYTF. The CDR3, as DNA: TGTGCCAGCAGCCCCGACAGAAACTATGGCTACACCTTC.

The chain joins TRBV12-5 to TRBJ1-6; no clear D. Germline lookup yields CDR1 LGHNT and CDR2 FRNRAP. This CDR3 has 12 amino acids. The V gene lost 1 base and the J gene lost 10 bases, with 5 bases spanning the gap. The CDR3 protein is CASGLGGSPLHF. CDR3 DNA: TGTGCTAGTGGTTTGGGGGGATCACCCCTCCACTTT.

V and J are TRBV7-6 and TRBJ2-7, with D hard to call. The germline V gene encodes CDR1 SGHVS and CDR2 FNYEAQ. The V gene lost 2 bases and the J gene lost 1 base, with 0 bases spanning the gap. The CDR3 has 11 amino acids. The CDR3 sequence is CASSLSYEQYF. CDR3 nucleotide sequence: TGTGCCAGCAGCTTATCCTACGAGCAGTACTTC. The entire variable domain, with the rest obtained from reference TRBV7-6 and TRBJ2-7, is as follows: GAGVSQSPRYKVTKRGQDVALRCDPISGHVSLYWYRQALGQGPEFLTYFNYEAQQDKSGLPNDRFSAERPEGSISTLTIQRTEQRDSAMYRCASSLSYEQYFGPGTRLTVT.

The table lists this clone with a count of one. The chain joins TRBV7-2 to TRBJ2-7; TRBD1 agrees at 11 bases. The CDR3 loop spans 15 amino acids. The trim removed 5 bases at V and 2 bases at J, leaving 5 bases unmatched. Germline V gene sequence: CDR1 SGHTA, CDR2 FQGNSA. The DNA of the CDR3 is TGTGCCAGCAGCGCGAGGGACAGGGGGACCTACGAGCAGTACTTC. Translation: CASSARDRGTYEQYF.

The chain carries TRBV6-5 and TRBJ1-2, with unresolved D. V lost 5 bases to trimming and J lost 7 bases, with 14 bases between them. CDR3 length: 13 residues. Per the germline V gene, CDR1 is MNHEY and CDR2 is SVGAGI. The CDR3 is CASSIGEVTGYTF. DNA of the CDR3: TGTGCCAGCAGTATTGGGGAGGTTACTGGCTACACCTTC.

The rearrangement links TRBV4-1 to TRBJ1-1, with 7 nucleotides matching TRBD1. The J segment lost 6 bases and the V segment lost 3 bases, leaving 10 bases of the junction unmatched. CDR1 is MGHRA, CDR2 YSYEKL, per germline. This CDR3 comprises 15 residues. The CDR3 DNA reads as TGCGCCAGCAGCCATCCATCCTTCAGGGGGGCTGAAGCTTTCTTT. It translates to CASSHPSFRGAEAFF.

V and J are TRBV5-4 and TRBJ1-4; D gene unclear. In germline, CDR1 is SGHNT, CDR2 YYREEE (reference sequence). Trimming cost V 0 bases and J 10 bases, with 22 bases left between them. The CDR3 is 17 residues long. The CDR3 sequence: CASSLAPRQDSIGKLFF. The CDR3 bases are TGTGCCAGCAGCTTGGCCCCTCGGCAGGATAGTATCGGAAAACTGTTTTTT. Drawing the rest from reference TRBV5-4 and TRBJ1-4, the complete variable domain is ETGVTQSPTHLIKTRGQQVTLRCSSQSGHNTVSWYQQALGQGPQFIFQYYREEENGRGNFPPRFSGLQFPNYSSELNVNALELDDSALYLCASSLAPRQDSIGKLFFGSGTQLSVL.

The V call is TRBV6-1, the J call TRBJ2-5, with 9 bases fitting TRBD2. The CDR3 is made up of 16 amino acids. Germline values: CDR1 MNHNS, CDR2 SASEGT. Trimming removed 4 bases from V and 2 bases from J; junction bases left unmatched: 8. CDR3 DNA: TGTGCCAGCAGTGGTACTAGCGGGCCACCGCAAGAGACCCAGTACTTC. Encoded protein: CASSGTSGPPQETQYF.

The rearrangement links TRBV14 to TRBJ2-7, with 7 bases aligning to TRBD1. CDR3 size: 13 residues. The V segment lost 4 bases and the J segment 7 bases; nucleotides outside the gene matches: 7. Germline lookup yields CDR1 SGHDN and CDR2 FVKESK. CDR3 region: CASSPPGQHEQYF. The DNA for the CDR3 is TGTGCCAGCAGCCCGCCGGGACAGCATGAGCAGTACTTC.

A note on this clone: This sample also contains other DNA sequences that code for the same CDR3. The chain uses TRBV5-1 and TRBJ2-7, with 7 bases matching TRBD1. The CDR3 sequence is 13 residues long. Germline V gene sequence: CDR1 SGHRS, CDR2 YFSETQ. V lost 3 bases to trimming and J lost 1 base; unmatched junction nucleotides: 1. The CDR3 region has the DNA TGCGCCAGCAGCTGGGGACAGTCCTACGAGCAGTACTTC. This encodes CASSWGQSYEQYF.